This T cell receptor (beta chain) was identified during a study of memory CD4+ T cells and cytomegalovirus serostatus. V lost 3 bases to trimming and J lost 4 bases; unmatched junction nucleotides: 2. This CDR3 is built from 14 residues. Germline CDR1 LGHNA, CDR2 YNFKEQ. This clone was seen a single time. The sort gate was single viable CD3+CD4+CD8-CD45RO+ cells for memory CD4+ T cells. Total CD4+ T cells were enriched by CD4 positive selection. In the authors' methods: After removing out-of-frame reads, approximately 2 million distinct TCRbeta sequences remained. This table comes from immunoSEQ multiplex PCR, and its TCRdb copy is limited to in-frame clones, with some not included. V and J calls and clone size are copied from that table; D and trimming were computed from the DNA. Altogether roughly 49,000 clones are present, 75% to 85% being singletons, with the ten largest covering 0.77%.

Sequencing was done on a sample of memory CD4+ T cells from blood. The rearrangement uses TRBV4-2 and TRBJ2-7; 11 bases line up with TRBD2. This receptor was identified in an adult in good health and CMV-seronegative. The CDR3 nucleotides read TGTGCCAGCAGCCATACTAGCGGGGGTTACGAGCAGTACTTC. The encoded protein is CASSHTSGGYEQYF.